What follows describes a single T cell receptor (beta chain). The CDR3 sequence is 14 residues long. CDR1 is MNHNS and CDR2 is SASEGT in the germline V gene. V shed 7 bases, J shed 8 bases, and the junction held 10 bases outside the gene matches. This sample is drawn from a study of T-cell reconstitution after alpha-beta-depleted transplantation in children. The authors prepared the TCRbeta library with unique molecular identifiers. Using its own MiXCR run on the PCR reads, TCRdb lists one record per CDR3 protein. The sample has approximately 640,000 distinct CDR3 sequences; over 15% are singletons. Material: PBMCs from the stem cell graft donor, obtained from the stem cell graft. The sequence derives from a human donor who donated a stem cell graft to a child with acute myeloid leukemia. The chain is built from TRBV6-1 and TRBJ1-4, with TRBD1 identical over 7 bases. CDR3 protein: CASNRQGEREKLFF. For the CDR3, the DNA is TGTGCCAGCAATAGACAGGGAGAGAGAGAAAAACTGTTTTTT.